Listed here are 5 T cell receptor beta chains from one sample, sequenced in a study of lymphopenia after photon versus proton radiotherapy. Profiling relied on immunoSEQ multiplex PCR, and the TCRdb table lists in-frame clones only, not all of them. The table lists 25,000 to 40,000 clones, under 90% of them singletons. The sample was peripheral blood, taken from a patient treated with proton-based radiotherapy. The receptors were gathered from a woman in her seventies with pancreatic cancer.

The chain recombines TRBV9 with TRBJ2-5; TRBD2 aligns across 9 bases. This CDR3 comprises 16 residues. The germline gives CDR1 SGDLS, CDR2 YYNGEE. The V gene end was trimmed by 0 bases and the J gene end by 5 bases; junction bases not matched to a gene: 8. The CDR3 loop is CASSVAGGRAGETQYF. CDR3 nucleotide sequence: TGTGCCAGCAGCGTAGCCGGCGGGAGGGCCGGTGAGACCCAGTACTTC.

This clone was recorded only once. This chain joins TRBV29-1 and TRBJ1-1; 8 bases agree with TRBD1. CDR1 and CDR2 (germline): SQVTM, ANQGSEA. This CDR3 is built from 14 residues. Germline trimming cut 4 bases from V and 5 bases from J; bases unmatched to any gene: 9. The CDR3 reads CSVAGGPGKTEAFF. In DNA form, the CDR3 reads TGCAGCGTTGCAGGGGGCCCTGGGAAAACTGAAGCTTTCTTT.

This chain joins TRBV9 and TRBJ2-2, with D perhaps TRBD2 (6 bases). Germline values: CDR1 SGDLS, CDR2 YYNGEE. Trimming cost V 4 bases and J 1 base, with 17 bases left between them. The CDR3 runs to 17 residues. This CDR3 is CASSPLGGTENTGELFF. CDR3 in DNA: TGTGCCAGCAGCCCACTCGGAGGGACTGAGAACACCGGGGAGCTGTTTTTT.

The rearrangement joins TRBV7-8 to TRBJ2-3; D uncertain. Between the trimmed V and J ends, which lost 1 base and 0 bases, there was a span of 5 bases. Germline assignment: CDR1 SGHVS and CDR2 FQNEAQ. This CDR3 has 14 amino acids. CDR3 sequence reads: CASSLGSSTDTQYF. DNA of the CDR3: TGTGCCAGCAGCTTAGGGTCTAGCACAGATACGCAGTATTTT.

The chain has TRBV28 and TRBJ2-5; D could derive from TRBD1 or TRBD2 (6 bases each). This CDR3 contains 16 residues. Trimming took off 5 bases at V and 1 base at J, with 17 bases between the two ends. Germline CDR1 is MDHEN and CDR2 is SYDVKM. CDR3 sequence: CASSRGRGPLQETQYF. In nucleotides, the CDR3 is TGTGCCAGCAGTCGGGGACGGGGGCCGCTCCAAGAGACCCAGTACTTC. The full variable domain, with the rest looked up from reference TRBV28 and TRBJ2-5, is DVKVTQSSRYLVKRTGEKVFLECVQDMDHENMFWYRQDPGLGLRLIYFSYDVKMKEKGDIPEGYSVSREKKERFSLILESASTNQTSMYLCASSRGRGPLQETQYFGPGTRLLVL.